The 20 T cell receptor beta chains listed next were all sequenced from one sample in a study of blood T cell repertoires in COVID-19. This table comes from immunoSEQ multiplex PCR, and its TCRdb copy is limited to in-frame clones, with some not included. The sample holds 250,000 to 350,000 clones, about 90% seen once. The sample was peripheral blood. The receptors here all came from a woman aged 50 to 60 who had recovered from COVID-19.

The genes are TRBV27 and TRBJ1-6; D is ambiguous. The V end lost 3 bases, the J end lost 4 bases, and 13 bases lay between the germline ends. The CDR3 runs to 16 residues. CDR1 is MNHEY, CDR2 SMNVEV, per germline (reference sequence). The CDR3 reads CASSFQPRPYNSPLHF. CDR3 nucleotides: TGTGCCAGCAGTTTTCAGCCGAGGCCGTATAATTCACCCCTCCACTTT.

This clone has a handful of counts. This chain joins TRBV10-3 and TRBJ2-5; a weak D match, TRBD1 (5 bases). There are 13 residues in the CDR3. Trimming cost V 6 bases and J 2 bases, with 10 bases left between them. The germline gives CDR1 ENHRY, CDR2 SYGVKD. The CDR3 sequence: CAIRPDSQETQYF. The CDR3 bases are TGTGCCATCAGGCCCGACAGTCAAGAGACCCAGTACTTC.

J is TRBJ1-4 and V is TRBV5-1, with 10 bases aligning to TRBD1. J lost 7 bases, V lost 3 bases, and 6 bases had no gene match. Germline V gives CDR1 SGHRS, CDR2 YFSETQ. This CDR3 comprises 15 residues. The CDR3 nucleotides read TGCGCCAGCAGCTCCCTGACAGGGGGCAGTGAAAAACTGTTTTTT. Its protein product is CASSSLTGGSEKLFF.

This clone has just one count. This chain joins TRBV30 and TRBJ1-6, with a weak D call TRBD1 (5 bases). This CDR3 spans 14 amino acids. Trimming cost V 3 bases and J 4 bases, with 10 bases left between them. Germline V gene lookup returns CDR1 GTSNPN and CDR2 SVGIG (reference sequence). CDR3 region: CAWREGPYNSPLHF. CDR3 coding DNA: TGTGCCTGGAGGGAGGGGCCATATAATTCACCCCTCCACTTT.

The rearrangement joins TRBV7-2 to TRBJ1-5; 7 bases match TRBD1. The CDR3 is made up of 16 amino acids. Germline CDR1 is SGHTA and CDR2 is FQGNSA. After removal of 4 bases from V and 4 bases from J, the junction contained 10 bases not matched to a gene. The DNA for the CDR3 is TGTGCCAGCAGCTGGATCGGGACAGAGATGAATCAGCCCCAGCATTTT. Amino acid sequence: CASSWIGTEMNQPQHF.

The chain links TRBV12-3 or TRBV12-4 to TRBJ1-4, with D uncertain. The CDR3 has 13 residues. V gave up 5 bases and J gave up 6 bases, with 10 bases separating them. The CDR3 spells CASSAHGDEKLFF. CDR3 nucleotide sequence: TGTGCCAGCAGTGCGCACGGGGATGAAAAACTGTTTTTT.

The V gene is TRBV28, the J gene TRBJ2-5, with TRBD2 as a possible D gene (7 bases). The germline CDR1 and CDR2 sequences are MDHEN and SYDVKM. V shed 4 bases and J shed 4 bases, with 16 bases lying between them. The CDR3 length is 15 residues. Here the CDR3 reads CASSYGGLDGETQYF. The CDR3 nucleotides read TGTGCCAGCAGTTACGGGGGGCTAGATGGAGAGACCCAGTACTTC.

This clone was detected only once. The J gene is TRBJ2-1, the V gene TRBV28; tentatively, D is TRBD1 (5 bases). The CDR3 totals 16 residues. The V end was cut by 6 bases, the J end by 0 bases, with 15 bases between. Germline loops: CDR1 MDHEN, CDR2 SYDVKM. DNA of the CDR3: TGTGCCAGCAGGAGTGACAGCGCCGACTCCTACAATGAGCAGTTCTTC. It is translated as CASRSDSADSYNEQFF. The full variable domain, with the rest looked up from reference TRBV28 and TRBJ2-1, is DVKVTQSSRYLVKRTGEKVFLECVQDMDHENMFWYRQDPGLGLRLIYFSYDVKMKEKGDIPEGYSVSREKKERFSLILESASTNQTSMYLCASRSDSADSYNEQFFGPGTRLTVL.

The gene calls are TRBV9 and TRBJ1-6; D is possibly TRBD1 (6 bases). Germline CDR1 SGDLS, CDR2 YYNGEE. The ends were cut back, 5 bases at V and 6 bases at J, with 12 bases in the middle. There are 14 residues in the CDR3. DNA of the CDR3: TGTGCCAGCAGAAGACAGGATATTAATTCACCCCTCCACTTT. It is translated as CASRRQDINSPLHF.

The J gene is TRBJ2-5, the V gene TRBV9; the match to TRBD2 covers 13 bases. The CDR3 consists of 17 residues. The ends lost 0 bases at V and 4 bases at J; junction bases unmatched: 6. Per germline, CDR1 SGDLS and CDR2 YYNGEE. The CDR3 protein is CASSVEPGLAGRETQYF. The DNA of the CDR3 is TGTGCCAGCAGCGTAGAACCGGGACTAGCGGGACGAGAGACCCAGTACTTC.

The rearrangement links TRBV4-1 to TRBJ2-5; TRBD2 agrees at 13 bases. Germline V gene lookup returns CDR1 MGHRA and CDR2 YSYEKL. Trimming cost V 5 bases and J 5 bases; bases outside gene matches: 8. CDR3 length: 16 amino acids. DNA for the CDR3: TGCGCCAGCAGCTTTCGGACTAGCGGGGGTTTGGAGACCCAGTACTTC. Amino acids: CASSFRTSGGLETQYF.

This chain connects TRBV12-3 or TRBV12-4 to TRBJ1-6; TRBD1 is a possible D gene (6 bases). V was clipped by 10 bases and J by 6 bases, with 13 bases between them. The CDR3 consists of 13 residues. CDR3 amino acids: CATSRTANSPLHF. The DNA of the CDR3 is TGTGCCACTTCTCGGACAGCTAATTCACCCCTCCACTTT.

CDR3 in DNA: TGCGCCAGCAGCCAAGTCCACCACTCGGACTTCCCGAACACCGGGGAGCTGTTTTTT. It encodes CASSQVHHSDFPNTGELFF. The rearrangement joins TRBV4-3 to TRBJ2-2; D perhaps matches TRBD2 (5 bases). The V and J ends lost 1 base and 0 bases respectively, with 18 bases between them. Germline V gives CDR1 LGHNA, CDR2 YSLEER. This CDR3 is built from 19 residues.

This CDR3 is CASSLVGTGPYEQYF. DNA for the CDR3: TGTGCCAGCAGCCTTGTAGGGACAGGGCCCTACGAGCAGTACTTC. The chain combines TRBV5-8 with TRBJ2-7; 9 bases map to TRBD1. The CDR3 runs 15 residues. With V trimmed by 4 bases and J by 2 bases, 7 bases remained unmatched. Germline CDR1 reads SGHTS; CDR2 reads YDEGEE. Looking up the rest from reference TRBV5-8 and TRBJ2-7 gives the full variable domain: EAGVTQSPTHLIKTRGQQATLRCSPISGHTSVYWYQQALGLGLQFLLWYDEGEERNRGNFPPRFSGRQFPNYSSELNVNALELEDSALYLCASSLVGTGPYEQYFGPGTRLTVT.

The chain uses TRBV27 and TRBJ2-7, with 10 bases fitting TRBD2. This CDR3 is 15 amino acids long. Per germline, CDR1 MNHEY and CDR2 SMNVEV (reference sequence). V trimming: 6 bases; J trimming: 2 bases; junction bases outside the gene matches: 7. CDR3 loop: CASSRLAGEAYEQYF. In DNA form, the CDR3 reads TGTGCCAGCAGCCGCCTAGCGGGAGAGGCCTACGAGCAGTACTTC.

The chain is built from TRBV18 and TRBJ2-7, with 11 positions matching TRBD2. This CDR3 contains 16 residues. CDR1 is KGHSH, CDR2 LQKENI, per germline. V lost 3 bases and J lost 2; bases outside the gene matches: 6. The CDR3 DNA reads as TGTGCCAGCTCACCCCACGGACTAGCGGGCGCCTACGAGCAGTACTTC. Translating it yields CASSPHGLAGAYEQYF.

CDR3 coding DNA: TGTGCCTGGAGGTGGGGACAGGTTGGCGGCTACACCTTC. Protein product: CAWRWGQVGGYTF. The chain recombines TRBV30 with TRBJ1-2, with TRBD1 matching 8 bases. V lost 3 bases, J lost 8 bases, and 8 bases stayed unmatched. The CDR3 length is 13 residues. CDR1 and CDR2 from the germline V gene are GTSNPN and SVGIG (reference sequence).

The rearrangement joins TRBV7-8 to TRBJ2-5; D unresolved. The germline gives CDR1 SGHVS, CDR2 FQNEAQ. Deletions cut 0 bases from V and 5 bases from J, with 13 bases between. This CDR3 spans 15 amino acids. This CDR3 reads CASSLALGGPETQYF. The CDR3, as DNA: TGTGCCAGCAGCTTAGCGCTTGGTGGGCCCGAGACCCAGTACTTC.

V usage is TRBV6-5 and J usage is TRBJ2-5; the D gene is possibly TRBD2 (7 bases). The V and J ends lost 7 bases and 4 bases respectively, with 19 bases between them. Germline-derived CDR1 and CDR2 are MNHEY and SVGAGI. The CDR3 is 15 amino acids. CDR3: CASTEGGGSGETQYF. Written as DNA, the CDR3 is TGTGCCAGCACCGAAGGGGGGGGGTCGGGAGAGACCCAGTACTTC.

V is TRBV19 and J is TRBJ2-7, with D possibly being TRBD2 (6 bases). There are 15 residues in the CDR3. Deletions cut 1 base from V and 0 bases from J, with 10 bases between. Germline V gene lookup returns CDR1 LNHDA and CDR2 SQIVND (reference sequence). The CDR3 DNA follows: TGTGCCAGTAGTATAGGGGCGGGATCCTCCTACGAGCAGTACTTC. Encoded protein: CASSIGAGSSYEQYF.